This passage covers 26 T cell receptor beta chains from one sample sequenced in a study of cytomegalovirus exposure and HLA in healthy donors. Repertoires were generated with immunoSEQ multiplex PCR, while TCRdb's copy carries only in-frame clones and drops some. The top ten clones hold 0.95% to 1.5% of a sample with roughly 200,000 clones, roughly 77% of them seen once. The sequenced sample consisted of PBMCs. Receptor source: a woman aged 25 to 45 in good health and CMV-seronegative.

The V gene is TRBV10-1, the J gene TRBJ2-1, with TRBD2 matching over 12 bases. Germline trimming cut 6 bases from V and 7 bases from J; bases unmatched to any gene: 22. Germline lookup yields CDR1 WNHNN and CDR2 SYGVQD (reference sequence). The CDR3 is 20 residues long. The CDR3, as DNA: TGCGCCAGCAGCCAAAAACCGGGACTAGCGGGTTTGGGGGCACTGAATGAGCAGTTCTTC. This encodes CASSQKPGLAGLGALNEQFF.

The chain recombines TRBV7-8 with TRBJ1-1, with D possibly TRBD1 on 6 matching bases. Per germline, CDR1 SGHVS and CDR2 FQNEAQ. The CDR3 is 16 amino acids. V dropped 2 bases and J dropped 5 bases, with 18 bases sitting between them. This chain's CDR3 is CASSLKIGARGTEAFF. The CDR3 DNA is TGTGCCAGCAGCTTAAAGATTGGCGCCAGGGGTACTGAAGCTTTCTTT.

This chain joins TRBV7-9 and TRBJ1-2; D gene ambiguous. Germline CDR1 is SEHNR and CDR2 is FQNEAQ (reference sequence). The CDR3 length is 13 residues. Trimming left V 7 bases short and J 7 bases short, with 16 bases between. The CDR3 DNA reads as TGTGCCAGCACGATAACGACGGAGGGTGGCTACACCTTC. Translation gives CASTITTEGGYTF.

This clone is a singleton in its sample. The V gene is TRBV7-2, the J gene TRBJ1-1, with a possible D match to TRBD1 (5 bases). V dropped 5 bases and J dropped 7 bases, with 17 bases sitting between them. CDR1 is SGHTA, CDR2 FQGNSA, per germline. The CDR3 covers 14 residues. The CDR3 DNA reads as TGTGCCAGCAGCGCTTACACAGGACGGTATGAAGCTTTCTTT. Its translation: CASSAYTGRYEAFF.

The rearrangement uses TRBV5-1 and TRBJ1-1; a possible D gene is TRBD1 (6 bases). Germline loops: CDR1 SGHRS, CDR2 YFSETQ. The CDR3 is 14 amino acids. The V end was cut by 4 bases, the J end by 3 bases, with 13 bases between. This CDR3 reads CASSLGGGYTEAFF. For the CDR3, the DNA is TGCGCCAGCAGCCTAGGTGGGGGCTACACTGAAGCTTTCTTT.

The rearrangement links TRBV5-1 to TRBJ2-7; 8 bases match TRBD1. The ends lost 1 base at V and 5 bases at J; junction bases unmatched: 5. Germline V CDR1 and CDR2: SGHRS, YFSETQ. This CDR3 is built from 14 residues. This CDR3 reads CASSLTTGADEQYF. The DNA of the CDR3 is TGCGCCAGCAGCTTGACGACAGGGGCCGACGAGCAGTACTTC. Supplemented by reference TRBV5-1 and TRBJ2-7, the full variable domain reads KAGVTQTPRYLIKTRGQQVTLSCSPISGHRSVSWYQQTPGQGLQFLFEYFSETQRNKGNFPGRFSGRQFSNSRSEMNVSTLELGDSALYLCASSLTTGADEQYFGPGTRLTVT.

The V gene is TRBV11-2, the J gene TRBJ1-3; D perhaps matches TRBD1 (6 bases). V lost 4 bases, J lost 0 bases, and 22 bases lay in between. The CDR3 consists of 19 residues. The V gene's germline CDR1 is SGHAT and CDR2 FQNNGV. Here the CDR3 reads CASSSYKQGEGLSGNTIYF. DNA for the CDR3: TGTGCCAGCAGCTCATACAAACAGGGCGAAGGGCTCTCTGGAAACACCATATATTTT.

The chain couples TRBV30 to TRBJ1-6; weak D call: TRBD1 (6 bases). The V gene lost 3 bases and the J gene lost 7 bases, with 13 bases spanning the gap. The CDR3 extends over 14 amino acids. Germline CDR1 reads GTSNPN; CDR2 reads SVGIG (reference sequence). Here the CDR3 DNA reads TGTGCCTGGAGCGCAGGGGTCGGGAATTCACCCCTCCACTTT. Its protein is CAWSAGVGNSPLHF.

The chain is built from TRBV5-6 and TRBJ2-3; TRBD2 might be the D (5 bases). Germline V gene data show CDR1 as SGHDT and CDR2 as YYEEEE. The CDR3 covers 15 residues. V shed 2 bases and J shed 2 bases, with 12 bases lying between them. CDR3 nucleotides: TGTGCCAGCAGCTTAGGGAGCAGGTTCACAGATACGCAGTATTTT. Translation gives CASSLGSRFTDTQYF. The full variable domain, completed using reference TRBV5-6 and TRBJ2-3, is DAGVTQSPTHLIKTRGQQVTLRCSPKSGHDTVSWYQQALGQGPQFIFQYYEEEERQRGNFPDRFSGHQFPNYSSELNVNALLLGDSALYLCASSLGSRFTDTQYFGPGTRLTVL.

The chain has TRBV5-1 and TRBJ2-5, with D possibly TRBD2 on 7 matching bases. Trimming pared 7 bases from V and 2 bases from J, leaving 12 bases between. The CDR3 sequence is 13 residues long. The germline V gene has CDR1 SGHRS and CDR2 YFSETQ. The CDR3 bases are TGCGCCAGCGGGGAGGGGGGACAAGAGACCCAGTACTTC. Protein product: CASGEGGQETQYF.

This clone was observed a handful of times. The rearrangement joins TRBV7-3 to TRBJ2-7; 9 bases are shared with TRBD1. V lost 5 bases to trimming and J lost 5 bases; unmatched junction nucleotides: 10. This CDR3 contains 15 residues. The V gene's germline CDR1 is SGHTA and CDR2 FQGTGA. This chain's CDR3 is CASSDEGQGPHEQYF. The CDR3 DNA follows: TGTGCCAGCAGCGATGAGGGACAGGGTCCCCACGAGCAGTACTTC.

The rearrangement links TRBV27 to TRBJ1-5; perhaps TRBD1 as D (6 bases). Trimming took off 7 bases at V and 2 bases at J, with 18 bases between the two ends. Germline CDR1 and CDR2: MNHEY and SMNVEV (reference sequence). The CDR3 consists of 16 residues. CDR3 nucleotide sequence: TGTGCCAGCAAACGGGGGGGGCTTGATGGCAATCAGCCCCAGCATTTT. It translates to CASKRGGLDGNQPQHF.

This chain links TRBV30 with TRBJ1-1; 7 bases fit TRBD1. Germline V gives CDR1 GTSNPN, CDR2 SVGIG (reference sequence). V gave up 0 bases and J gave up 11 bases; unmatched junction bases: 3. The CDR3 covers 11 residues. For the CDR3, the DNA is TGTGCCTGGAGTGTAACAGGGGCGGCTTTCTTT. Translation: CAWSVTGAAFF.

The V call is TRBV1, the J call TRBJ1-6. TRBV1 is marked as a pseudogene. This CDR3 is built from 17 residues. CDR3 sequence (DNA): TGCACCAGCAGCCATGGCACCCGGGGCTCCTATAATTCACCCCTCCACTTT. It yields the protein CTSSHGTRGSYNSPLHF.

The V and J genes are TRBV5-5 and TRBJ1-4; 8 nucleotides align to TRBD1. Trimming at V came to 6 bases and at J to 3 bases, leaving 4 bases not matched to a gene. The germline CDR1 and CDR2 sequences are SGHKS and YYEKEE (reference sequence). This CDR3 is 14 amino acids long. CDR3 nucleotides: TGTGCCAGCACCCCGGGACAGGCTAATGAAAAACTGTTTTTT. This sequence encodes CASTPGQANEKLFF.

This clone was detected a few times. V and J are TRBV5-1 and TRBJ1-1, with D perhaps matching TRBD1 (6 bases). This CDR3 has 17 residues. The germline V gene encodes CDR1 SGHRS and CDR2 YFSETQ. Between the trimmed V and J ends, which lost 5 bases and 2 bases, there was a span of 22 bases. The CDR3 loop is CASRPAGTSRSNTEAFF. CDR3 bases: TGCGCCAGCAGGCCAGCCGGGACATCGAGGTCAAACACTGAAGCTTTCTTT.

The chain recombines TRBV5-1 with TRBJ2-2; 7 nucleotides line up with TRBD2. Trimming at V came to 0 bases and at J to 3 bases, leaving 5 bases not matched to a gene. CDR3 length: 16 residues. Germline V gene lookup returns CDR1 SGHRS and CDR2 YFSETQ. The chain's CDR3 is CASSLDPSGYTGELFF. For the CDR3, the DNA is TGCGCCAGCAGCTTGGACCCTAGCGGTTACACCGGGGAGCTGTTTTTT.

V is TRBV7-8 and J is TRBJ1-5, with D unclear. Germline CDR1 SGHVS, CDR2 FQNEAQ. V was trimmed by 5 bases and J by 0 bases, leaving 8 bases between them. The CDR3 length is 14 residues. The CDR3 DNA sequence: TGTGCCAGCAGCCTAGTGTATAGCAATCAGCCCCAGCATTTT. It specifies CASSLVYSNQPQHF.

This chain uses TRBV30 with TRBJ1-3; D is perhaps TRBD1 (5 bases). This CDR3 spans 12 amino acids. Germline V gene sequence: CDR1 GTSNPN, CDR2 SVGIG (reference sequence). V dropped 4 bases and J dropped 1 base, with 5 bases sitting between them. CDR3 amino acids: CAWKGSGNTIYF. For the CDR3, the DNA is TGTGCCTGGAAGGGGTCTGGAAACACCATATATTTT.

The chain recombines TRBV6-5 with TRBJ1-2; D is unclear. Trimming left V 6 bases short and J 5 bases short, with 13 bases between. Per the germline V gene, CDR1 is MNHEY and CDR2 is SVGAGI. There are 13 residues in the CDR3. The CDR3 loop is CASSSGRTYGYTF. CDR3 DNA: TGTGCCAGCAGCTCGGGGAGAACGTATGGCTACACCTTC.

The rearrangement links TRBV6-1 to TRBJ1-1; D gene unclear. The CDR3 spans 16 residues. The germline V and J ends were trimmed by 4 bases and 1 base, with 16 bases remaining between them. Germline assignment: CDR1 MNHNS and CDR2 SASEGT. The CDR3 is CASSGVSGGRNTEAFF. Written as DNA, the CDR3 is TGTGCCAGCAGTGGGGTTTCCGGAGGAAGGAACACTGAAGCTTTCTTT.

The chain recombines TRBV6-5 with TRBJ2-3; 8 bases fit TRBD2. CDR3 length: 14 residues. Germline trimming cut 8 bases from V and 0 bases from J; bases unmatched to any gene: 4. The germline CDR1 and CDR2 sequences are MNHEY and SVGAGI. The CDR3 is CASRTSPSTDTQYF. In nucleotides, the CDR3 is TGTGCCAGCCGGACTAGCCCGAGCACAGATACGCAGTATTTT.

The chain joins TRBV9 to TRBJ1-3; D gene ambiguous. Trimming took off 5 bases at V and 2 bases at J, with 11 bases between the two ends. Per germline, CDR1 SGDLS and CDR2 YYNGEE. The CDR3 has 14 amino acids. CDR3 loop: CASSDGAPGNTIYF. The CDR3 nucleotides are TGTGCCAGCAGTGACGGAGCCCCTGGAAACACCATATATTTT.

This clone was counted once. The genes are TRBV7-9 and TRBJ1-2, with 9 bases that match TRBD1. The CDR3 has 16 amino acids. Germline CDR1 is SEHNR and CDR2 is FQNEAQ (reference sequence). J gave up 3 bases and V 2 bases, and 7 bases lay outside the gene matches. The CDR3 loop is CASSLTSRQGDYGYTF. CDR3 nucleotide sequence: TGTGCCAGCAGCTTAACAAGTAGACAGGGGGACTATGGCTACACCTTC. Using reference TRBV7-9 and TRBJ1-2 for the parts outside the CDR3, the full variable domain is DTGVSQNPRHKITKRGQNVTFRCDPISEHNRLYWYRQTLGQGPEFLTYFQNEAQLEKSRLLSDRFSAERPKGSFSTLEIQRTEQGDSAMYLCASSLTSRQGDYGYTFGSGTRLTVV.

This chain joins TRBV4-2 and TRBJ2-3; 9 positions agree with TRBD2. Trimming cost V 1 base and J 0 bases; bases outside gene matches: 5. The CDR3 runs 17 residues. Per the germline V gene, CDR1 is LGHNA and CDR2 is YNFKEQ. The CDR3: CASSQVAGGMSTDTQYF. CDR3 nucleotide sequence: TGTGCCAGCAGCCAAGTTGCGGGAGGGATGAGCACAGATACGCAGTATTTT.

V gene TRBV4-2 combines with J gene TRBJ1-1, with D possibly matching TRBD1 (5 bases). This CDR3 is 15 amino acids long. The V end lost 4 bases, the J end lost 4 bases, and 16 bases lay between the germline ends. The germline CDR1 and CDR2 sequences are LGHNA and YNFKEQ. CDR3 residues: CASSPTAGEPTEAFF. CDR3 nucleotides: TGTGCCAGCAGCCCCACGGCGGGGGAACCCACTGAAGCTTTCTTT.